Listed below are T cell receptor beta chains from one sample, sequenced in a study of CD8+ T cells in alopecia areata. Assay used: immunoSEQ multiplex PCR; TCRdb lists only in-frame clones, some missing. Found here are 150,000 or so clones, 55% of them singletons; the top ten hold around 4.8%. The sample consisted of CD4+ T cells sorted from blood. The receptors here all came from a human donor in good health. CDR3s include the opening cysteine and the closing phenylalanine or tryptophan. D genes are given only for firm matches. Some rows mark clone size as missing; the rest say once, few, many or name a class of expanded clone.

J gene: TRBJ2-5; D gene: NA; V gene: TRBV5-1; clone size: NA; CDR3 DNA: TGCGCCAGCAGCTTGGGCGGGCCCCCGGGGACCCAGTACTTC; CDR3 protein: CASSLGGPPGTQYF
J gene: TRBJ2-7; D gene: NA; V gene: TRBV29-1; clone size: NA; CDR3 DNA: TGCAGCGTTGAAACCGTCGACGAGCAGTACTTC; CDR3 protein: CSVETVDEQYF
J gene: TRBJ2-1; D gene: NA; V gene: TRBV7-9; clone size: NA; CDR3 DNA: TGTGCCAGCAGAGGAACCAGGGAGCGAAATGAGCAGTTCTTC; CDR3 protein: CASRGTRERNEQFF
J gene: TRBJ2-7; D gene: NA; V gene: TRBV14; clone size: few; CDR3 DNA: TGTGCCAGCAGCCAACTTTCCAGGGCGGACAGTCCCTACGAGCAGTACTTC; CDR3 protein: CASSQLSRADSPYEQYF
J gene: TRBJ2-7; D gene: NA; V gene: TRBV29-1; clone size: NA; CDR3 DNA: TGCAGCGTTGCGGACAGAACAAGCTCCTACGAGCAGTACTTC; CDR3 protein: CSVADRTSSYEQYF
J gene: TRBJ1-1; D gene: NA; V gene: TRBV5-1; clone size: NA; CDR3 DNA: TGCGCCAGCAGTTCCAATGCCGGTGTGAACACTGAAGCTTTCTTT; CDR3 protein: CASSSNAGVNTEAFF
J gene: TRBJ2-7; D gene: NA; V gene: TRBV25-1; clone size: NA; CDR3 DNA: TGTGCCAGCAGTGACCCGGGACTTTCGAAGGAGCAGTACTTC; CDR3 protein: CASSDPGLSKEQYF
J gene: TRBJ2-5; D gene: TRBD1; V gene: TRBV29-1; clone size: once; CDR3 DNA: TGCAGCGCCCAAAGGGGGCCGCGGGAGACCCAGTACTTC; CDR3 protein: CSAQRGPRETQYF
J gene: TRBJ2-5; D gene: NA; V gene: TRBV7-8; clone size: NA; CDR3 DNA: TGTGCCAGCAGCTTGTACAGGAACAGGCACCAAGAGACCCAGTACTTC; CDR3 protein: CASSLYRNRHQETQYF
J gene: TRBJ1-1; D gene: TRBD1; V gene: TRBV7-9; clone size: NA; CDR3 DNA: TGTGCCAGCAGTCGCACAGGGGGCACTGAAGCTTTCTTT; CDR3 protein: CASSRTGGTEAFF